A single sample is the source of the 22 T cell receptor beta chains below, sequenced in a study of beta chain features in type 1 diabetes. TCRB transcripts that were expressed got sequenced, as all of the isolated RNA had been reverse transcribed. Measured with immunoSEQ multiplex PCR; TCRdb has only the in-frame clones, and not every one. The top ten hold about 0.065% of the sample, which has about 470,000 clones, roughly 30% seen once. Input material: naive CD4+ T cells from blood. These receptors were obtained from a man between 18 and 29 years old in good health.

This clone was counted only a few times. The chain carries TRBV30 and TRBJ2-3, with 11 bases lining up with TRBD2. The CDR3 has 16 residues. The ends lost 0 bases at V and 4 bases at J; junction bases unmatched: 6. Germline loops: CDR1 GTSNPN, CDR2 SVGIG (reference sequence). Here the CDR3 DNA reads TGTGCCTGGAGTGTAGGGCTAGCGGGAGGAGCAGATACGCAGTATTTT. Its translation: CAWSVGLAGGADTQYF. Filled out from reference TRBV30 and TRBJ2-3, the complete variable domain reads SQTIHQWPATLVQPVGSPLSLECTVEGTSNPNLYWYRQAAGRGLQLLFYSVGIGQISSEVPQNLSASRPQDRQFILSSKKLLLSDSGFYLCAWSVGLAGGADTQYFGPGTRLTVL.

The chain uses TRBV11-2 and TRBJ2-5; D is tentatively TRBD1 or TRBD2 (5 bases each). CDR3 length: 13 amino acids. Germline CDR1 and CDR2: SGHAT and FQNNGV. Deletions cut 8 bases from V and 2 bases from J, with 12 bases between. The CDR3 DNA follows: TGTGCCAGCTCCCGGGGCGGTCAAGAGACCCAGTACTTC. It translates to CASSRGGQETQYF.

This clone has a handful of counts. This rearrangement joins TRBV14 to TRBJ2-1; a weak D match, TRBD2 (5 bases). V lost 1 base and J lost 4, with 20 bases in between. The germline gives CDR1 SGHDN, CDR2 FVKESK. This CDR3 is built from 18 residues. The CDR3 here is CASSQGWLGGLVYNEQFF. DNA of the CDR3: TGTGCCAGCAGCCAAGGCTGGCTTGGAGGCTTGGTTTACAATGAGCAGTTCTTC.

In this sample, this clone turned up a few times. Other DNA sequences in this specimen translate into the identical CDR3. V usage is TRBV19 and J usage is TRBJ2-1; 11 bases fit TRBD2. Germline values: CDR1 LNHDA, CDR2 SQIVND (reference sequence). This CDR3 comprises 15 residues. The ends lost 3 bases at V and 6 bases at J; junction bases unmatched: 4. The chain's CDR3 is CASSIGTSGSNEQFF. In DNA, the CDR3 is TGTGCCAGTAGTATTGGGACTAGCGGAAGCAATGAGCAGTTCTTC.

The chain links TRBV10-3 to TRBJ1-1; 8 bases map to TRBD1. This CDR3 is built from 13 residues. With V trimmed by 7 bases and J by 3 bases, 4 bases remained unmatched. The germline V gene encodes CDR1 ENHRY and CDR2 SYGVKD. The CDR3 DNA reads as TGTGCCATCACGAAACAGGGGGACACTGAAGCTTTCTTT. Translated: CAITKQGDTEAFF.

The V and J genes are TRBV5-4 and TRBJ2-1; 7 bases fit TRBD1. With 6 bases clipped from V and 2 bases from J, the junction kept 14 bases outside the gene matches. Germline V CDR1 and CDR2: SGHNT, YYREEE (reference sequence). CDR3 size: 17 residues. CDR3 sequence reads: CASNQGGLLETYNEQFF. Here the CDR3 DNA reads TGTGCCAGCAATCAAGGGGGCCTACTGGAGACCTACAATGAGCAGTTCTTC.

This clone was found a few times. This chain uses TRBV30 with TRBJ2-3; D tentatively fits TRBD1 or TRBD2 (5 bases each). V dropped 7 bases and J dropped 4 bases, with 12 bases sitting between them. Per germline, CDR1 GTSNPN and CDR2 SVGIG (reference sequence). There are 12 residues in the CDR3. For the CDR3, the DNA is TGTGCCTCGAGGGGTAGCGCAGATACGCAGTATTTT. It specifies CASRGSADTQYF.

In its sample, this clone was seen a few times. The rearrangement joins TRBV18 to TRBJ2-3; D is undetermined. This CDR3 spans 12 amino acids. V shed 6 bases and J shed 0 bases, with 4 bases lying between them. The germline gives CDR1 KGHSH, CDR2 LQKENI. CDR3 region: CASSFSTDTQYF. The CDR3 DNA is TGTGCCAGCTCGTTTAGCACAGATACGCAGTATTTT. Variable domain in full (rest from reference TRBV18 and TRBJ2-3): NAGVMQNPRHLVRRRGQEARLRCSPMKGHSHVYWYRQLPEEGLKFMVYLQKENIIDESGMPKERFSAEFPKEGPSILRIQQVVRGDSAAYFCASSFSTDTQYFGPGTRLTVL.

The sample holds a few counts of this clone. In DNA form, the CDR3 reads TGTGCCAGCAGCCCCGGACAGGGGGGGACCCAGTACTTC. Protein: CASSPGQGGTQYF. J is TRBJ2-5 and V is TRBV11-2; 10 positions match TRBD1. Germline CDR1 reads SGHAT; CDR2 reads FQNNGV. Losses at the gene ends were 5 bases for V and 7 bases for J; bases not matched to a gene: 4. This CDR3 has 13 residues. The entire variable domain, with the rest obtained from reference TRBV11-2 and TRBJ2-5, is as follows: EAGVAQSPRYKIIEKRQSVAFWCNPISGHATLYWYQQILGQGPKLLIQFQNNGVVDDSQLPKDRFSAERLKGVDSTLKIQPAKLEDSAVYLCASSPGQGGTQYFGPGTRLLVL.

The sample holds a few counts of this clone. The V and J genes are TRBV7-2 and TRBJ2-7, with D tentatively TRBD2 (6 bases). The ends were cut back, 5 bases at V and 0 bases at J, with 11 bases in the middle. The germline V gene encodes CDR1 SGHTA and CDR2 FQGNSA. CDR3 length: 14 residues. This CDR3 reads CASSAGRLSYEQYF. The DNA of the CDR3 is TGTGCCAGCAGCGCGGGACGTCTCTCCTACGAGCAGTACTTC.

This chain joins TRBV30 and TRBJ1-1; D unclear. Between the trimmed V and J ends, which lost 0 bases and 11 bases, there was a span of 13 bases. The CDR3 sequence is 12 residues long. Germline V gene sequence: CDR1 GTSNPN, CDR2 SVGIG (reference sequence). The CDR3 bases are TGTGCCTGGAGTGTACCCCGGGGATCGGCTTTCTTT. Encoded protein: CAWSVPRGSAFF.

This clone was recorded a few times. V and J are TRBV30 and TRBJ1-5; D is uncertain. V lost 3 bases to trimming and J lost 0 bases, with 6 bases between them. The CDR3 has 13 residues. Germline CDR1 is GTSNPN and CDR2 is SVGIG (reference sequence). The CDR3 DNA follows: TGTGCCTGGAGCAAGGGTAGCAATCAGCCCCAGCATTTT. Translation gives CAWSKGSNQPQHF.

The sample holds one count of this clone. This CDR3 reads CASSQADRNTGELFF. CDR3 bases: TGCGCCAGCAGCCAAGCTGACCGGAACACCGGGGAGCTGTTTTTT. The chain uses TRBV4-1 and TRBJ2-2; unclear D gene. Deletions cut 1 base from V and 1 base from J, with 7 bases between. This CDR3 is 15 amino acids long. CDR1 MGHRA and CDR2 YSYEKL come from the germline V gene.

This clone was seen a few times. The gene calls are TRBV29-1 and TRBJ2-5; TRBD1 matches 8 bases. Losses at the gene ends were 6 bases for V and 4 bases for J; bases not matched to a gene: 10. This CDR3 is built from 14 residues. CDR1 SQVTM and CDR2 ANQGSEA come from the germline V gene. In DNA form, the CDR3 reads TGCAGCGTAACCCCAGGGGGCCGGCGAGAGACCCAGTACTTC. Translating it yields CSVTPGGRRETQYF. Full variable domain (missing parts from reference TRBV29-1 and TRBJ2-5): SAVISQKPSRDICQRGTSLTIQCQVDSQVTMMFWYRQQPGQSLTLIATANQGSEATYESGFVIDKFPISRPNLTFSTLTVSNMSPEDSSIYLCSVTPGGRRETQYFGPGTRLLVL.

This chain connects TRBV25-1 to TRBJ2-5; a weak D match, TRBD1 (5 bases). The germline V gene encodes CDR1 MGHDK and CDR2 SYGVNS. The CDR3 contains 15 residues. V gave up 2 bases and J gave up 5 bases, with 15 bases separating them. The CDR3 protein is CASSESRGSFETQYF. The CDR3 coding sequence is TGTGCCAGCAGTGAAAGTAGGGGAAGTTTCGAGACCCAGTACTTC.

The V gene is TRBV10-3, the J gene TRBJ2-7; 7 positions agree with TRBD1. The CDR3 totals 14 residues. Germline V gene sequence: CDR1 ENHRY, CDR2 SYGVKD. The J segment lost 1 base and the V segment lost 6 bases, leaving 6 bases of the junction unmatched. As DNA, the CDR3 is TGTGCCATCAGCAGACAGGGCGGGTCCTACGAGCAGTACTTC. It is translated as CAISRQGGSYEQYF.

The chain combines TRBV25-1 with TRBJ2-1; a weak D match, TRBD1 (6 bases). CDR1 and CDR2 (germline): MGHDK, SYGVNS. Between the trimmed V and J ends, which lost 8 bases and 12 bases, there was a span of 14 bases. The CDR3 spans 11 residues. Here the CDR3 reads CASQRTAGQFF. The DNA for the CDR3 is TGTGCCAGCCAACGGACAGCAGGGCAGTTCTTC.

The chain couples TRBV30 to TRBJ2-7, with D unclear. This CDR3 contains 14 residues. Germline assignment: CDR1 GTSNPN and CDR2 SVGIG (reference sequence). Deletions cut 3 bases from V and 7 bases from J, with 19 bases between. In DNA form, the CDR3 reads TGTGCCTGGAGAGAGGACGCTTGGTTCGGGGAGCAGTACTTC. Translation: CAWREDAWFGEQYF. The full variable domain, its missing parts supplied by reference TRBV30 and TRBJ2-7, is SQTIHQWPATLVQPVGSPLSLECTVEGTSNPNLYWYRQAAGRGLQLLFYSVGIGQISSEVPQNLSASRPQDRQFILSSKKLLLSDSGFYLCAWREDAWFGEQYFGPGTRLTVT.

The chain has TRBV18 and TRBJ2-3, with D perhaps TRBD1 (6 bases). CDR1 and CDR2 (germline): KGHSH, LQKENI. The V end lost 2 bases, the J end lost 2 bases, and 20 bases lay between the germline ends. The CDR3 spans 18 residues. CDR3 nucleotide sequence: TGTGCCAGCTCACCATTAGGTGCGACAGGCGCCCTCACAGATACGCAGTATTTT. Translating it yields CASSPLGATGALTDTQYF. Looking up the rest from reference TRBV18 and TRBJ2-3 gives the full variable domain: NAGVMQNPRHLVRRRGQEARLRCSPMKGHSHVYWYRQLPEEGLKFMVYLQKENIIDESGMPKERFSAEFPKEGPSILRIQQVVRGDSAAYFCASSPLGATGALTDTQYFGPGTRLTVL.

The V and J genes are TRBV29-1 and TRBJ1-4; D is unresolved. CDR1 is SQVTM and CDR2 is ANQGSEA in the germline V gene. Trimming removed 4 bases at V and 4 bases at J, with 10 bases between. This CDR3 region has 13 residues. The CDR3 nucleotides read TGCAGCGTTGCCAGACAAAATAATGAAAAACTGTTTTTT. Encoded protein: CSVARQNNEKLFF. The full variable domain, rest sourced from reference TRBV29-1 and TRBJ1-4, is SAVISQKPSRDICQRGTSLTIQCQVDSQVTMMFWYRQQPGQSLTLIATANQGSEATYESGFVIDKFPISRPNLTFSTLTVSNMSPEDSSIYLCSVARQNNEKLFFGSGTQLSVL.

This clone was found a few times. The chain joins TRBV7-2 to TRBJ2-7; 10 nucleotides agree with TRBD2. Germline-derived CDR1 and CDR2 are SGHTA and FQGNSA. The CDR3 has 15 residues. The V gene end was trimmed by 1 base and the J gene end by 2 bases; junction bases not matched to a gene: 2. This chain's CDR3 is CASSLVLAGAYEQYF. The CDR3, as DNA: TGTGCCAGCAGCTTAGTGCTAGCGGGAGCCTACGAGCAGTACTTC.

V usage is TRBV19 and J usage is TRBJ2-3; 11 nucleotides line up with TRBD1. The CDR3 sequence is 14 residues long. After removal of 8 bases from V and 2 bases from J, the junction contained 3 bases not matched to a gene. Germline V gene lookup returns CDR1 LNHDA and CDR2 SQIVND (reference sequence). The CDR3 loop reads CASRDRGSTDTQYF. In nucleotides, the CDR3 is TGTGCCAGTCGGGACAGGGGGTCCACAGATACGCAGTATTTT.